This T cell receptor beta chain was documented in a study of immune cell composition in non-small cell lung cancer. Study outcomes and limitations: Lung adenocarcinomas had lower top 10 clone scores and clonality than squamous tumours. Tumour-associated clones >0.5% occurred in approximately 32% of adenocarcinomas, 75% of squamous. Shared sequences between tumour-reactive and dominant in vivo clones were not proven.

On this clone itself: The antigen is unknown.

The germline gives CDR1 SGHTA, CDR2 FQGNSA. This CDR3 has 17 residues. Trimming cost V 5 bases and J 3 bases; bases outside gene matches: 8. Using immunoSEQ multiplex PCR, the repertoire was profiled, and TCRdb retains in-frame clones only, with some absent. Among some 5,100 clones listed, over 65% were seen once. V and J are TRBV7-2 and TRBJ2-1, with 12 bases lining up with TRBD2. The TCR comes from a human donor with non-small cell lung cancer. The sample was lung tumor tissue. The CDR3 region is CASSLRTSGAYYNEQFF. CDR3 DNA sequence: TGTGCCAGCAGCCTACGGACTAGCGGGGCCTACTACAATGAGCAGTTCTTC.